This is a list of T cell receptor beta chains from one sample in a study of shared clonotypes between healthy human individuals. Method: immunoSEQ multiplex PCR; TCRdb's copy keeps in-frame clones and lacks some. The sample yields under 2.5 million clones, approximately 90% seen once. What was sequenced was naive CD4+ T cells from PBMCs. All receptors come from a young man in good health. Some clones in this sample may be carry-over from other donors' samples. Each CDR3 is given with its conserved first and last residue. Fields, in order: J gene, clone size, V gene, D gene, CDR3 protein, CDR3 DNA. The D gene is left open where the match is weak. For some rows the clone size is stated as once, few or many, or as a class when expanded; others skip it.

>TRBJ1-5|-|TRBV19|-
CASSIVGRNQPQHF
TGTGCCAGTAGTATAGTGGGTCGCAATCAGCCCCAGCATTTT
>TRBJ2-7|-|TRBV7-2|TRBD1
CASSLDPDRALYEQYF
TGTGCCAGCAGCTTAGACCCGGACAGGGCCCTCTACGAGCAGTACTTC
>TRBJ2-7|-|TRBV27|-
CASSSRDSHYEQYF
TGTGCCAGCAGCAGCCGGGACTCTCACTACGAGCAGTACTTC
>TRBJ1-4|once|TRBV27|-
CASSLFNPAYNEKLFF
TGTGCCAGCAGTTTGTTTAATCCGGCGTACAATGAAAAACTGTTTTTT
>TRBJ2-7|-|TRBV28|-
CASSLSRNYYEQYF
TGTGCCAGCAGTTTAAGCCGGAACTATTACGAGCAGTACTTC
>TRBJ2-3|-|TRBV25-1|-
CASSELYSDTQYF
TGTGCCAGCAGTGAACTCTACTCAGATACGCAGTATTTT
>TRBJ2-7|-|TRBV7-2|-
CASSFRDQYEQYF
TGTGCCAGCAGCTTCCGGGACCAATACGAGCAGTACTTC
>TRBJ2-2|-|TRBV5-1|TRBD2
CASSLDFPGLGGMFF
TGCGCCAGCAGCCTGGACTTTCCGGGACTAGGGGGAATGTTTTTT
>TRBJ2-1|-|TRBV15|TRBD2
CATSKAGVYNEQFF
TGTGCCACCAGCAAAGCGGGGGTCTACAATGAGCAGTTCTTC
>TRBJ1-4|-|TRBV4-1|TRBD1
CASSQARPGQGEKLFF
TGCGCCAGCAGCCAAGCGAGGCCGGGACAGGGTGAAAAACTGTTTTTT
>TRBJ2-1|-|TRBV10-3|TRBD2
CAISGTSGSDEQFF
TGTGCCATCAGTGGGACTAGCGGGAGCGATGAGCAGTTCTTC
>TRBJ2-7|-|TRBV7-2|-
CASSLFDEQYF
TGTGCCAGCAGCTTGTTTGACGAGCAGTACTTC
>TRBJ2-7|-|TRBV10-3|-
CAISEFPGSGVTYEQYF
TGTGCCATCAGTGAGTTTCCCGGTTCCGGGGTAACCTACGAGCAGTACTTC
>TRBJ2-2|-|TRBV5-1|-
CASSLHNTDTGELFF
TGCGCCAGCAGCCTCCACAACACTGACACCGGGGAGCTGTTTTTT
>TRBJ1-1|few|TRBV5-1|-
CASSLGGTTEAFF
TGCGCCAGCAGCTTAGGCGGGACCACTGAAGCTTTCTTT
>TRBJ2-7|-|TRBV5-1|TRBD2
CASSSTSGSSYEQYF
TGCGCCAGCAGCTCGACTAGCGGGAGTTCCTACGAGCAGTACTTC
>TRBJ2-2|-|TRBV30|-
CAWSGEAPGELFF
TGTGCCTGGAGTGGGGAGGCCCCCGGGGAGCTGTTTTTT
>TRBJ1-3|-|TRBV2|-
CASGGGAGASGNTIYF
TGTGCCAGCGGCGGGGGTGCAGGTGCCTCTGGAAACACCATATATTTT
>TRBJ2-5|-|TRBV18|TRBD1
CASSRQGAGWETQYF
TGTGCCAGCTCACGGCAGGGGGCTGGATGGGAGACCCAGTACTTC
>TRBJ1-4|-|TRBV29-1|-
CSVEFIRLGAANEKLFF
TGCAGCGTTGAGTTTATAAGGTTGGGGGCGGCTAATGAAAAACTGTTTTTT
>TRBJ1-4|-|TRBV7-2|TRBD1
CASSRRTGGDEKLFF
TGTGCCAGCAGCAGGAGGACAGGGGGGGACGAAAAACTGTTTTTT
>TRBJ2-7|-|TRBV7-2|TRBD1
CASSSDRLRNVEQYF
TGTGCCAGCAGCTCGGACAGGCTGAGGAACGTGGAGCAGTACTTC
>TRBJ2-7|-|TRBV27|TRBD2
CASSYRLASREQYF
TGTGCCAGCAGTTACCGACTAGCCTCGCGGGAGCAGTACTTC
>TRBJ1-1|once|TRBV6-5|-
CASSPNRENTEAFF
TGTGCCAGCAGCCCGAACAGGGAAAACACTGAAGCTTTCTTT
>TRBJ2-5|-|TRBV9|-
CASSVLGRDQETQYF
TGTGCCAGCAGCGTATTAGGCAGAGATCAAGAGACCCAGTACTTC
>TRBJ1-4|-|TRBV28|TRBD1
CASSFRDRANEKLFF
TGTGCCAGCAGTTTTAGGGACAGGGCTAATGAAAAACTGTTTTTT
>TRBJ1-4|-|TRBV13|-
CASSLQGYEKLFF
TGTGCCAGCAGTCTTCAGGGATATGAAAAACTGTTTTTT
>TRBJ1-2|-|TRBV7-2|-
CASGEANYGYTF
TGTGCCAGCGGCGAGGCTAACTATGGCTACACCTTC
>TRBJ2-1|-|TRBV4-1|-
CASSQGRTTYNEQFF
TGCGCCAGCAGCCAAGGACGGACTACCTACAATGAGCAGTTCTTC
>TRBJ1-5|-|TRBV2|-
CASSELTWGQPQHF
TGTGCCAGCAGTGAACTAACTTGGGGCCAGCCCCAGCATTTT
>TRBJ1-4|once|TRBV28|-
CASSTILLADEKLFF
TGTGCCAGCAGTACGATATTGCTCGCGGATGAAAAACTGTTTTTT
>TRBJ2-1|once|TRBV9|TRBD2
CASSPGASGYNEQFF
TGTGCCAGCAGCCCCGGGGCTAGCGGTTACAATGAGCAGTTCTTC
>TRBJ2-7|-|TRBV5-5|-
CASSLGPGSYEQYF
TGTGCCAGCAGCTTGGGACCGGGGTCCTACGAGCAGTACTTC
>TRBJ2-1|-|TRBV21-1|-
CASSKAPGDNMVSEQFF
TGTGCCAGCAGCAAAGCGCCAGGGGACAATATGGTAAGTGAGCAGTTCTTC
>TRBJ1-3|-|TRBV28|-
CASLRWGTIYF
TGTGCCAGCCTCCGCTGGGGCACCATATATTTT
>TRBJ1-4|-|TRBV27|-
CASLPGPTNEKLFF
TGTGCCAGCTTGCCGGGGCCGACCAATGAAAAACTGTTTTTT
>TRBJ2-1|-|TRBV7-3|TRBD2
CASSFGSGSSYNEQFF
TGTGCCAGCAGCTTTGGTAGCGGGAGCTCCTACAATGAGCAGTTCTTC
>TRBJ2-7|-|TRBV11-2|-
CASSLVAGGSSYEQYF
TGTGCCAGCAGCTTAGTTGCAGGGGGGAGCTCCTACGAGCAGTACTTC
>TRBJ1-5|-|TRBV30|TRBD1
CASRTGNQPQHF
TGTGCCTCTAGGACAGGGAATCAGCCCCAGCATTTT
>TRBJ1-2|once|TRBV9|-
CASSVGWGGGYTF
TGTGCCAGCAGCGTAGGATGGGGAGGTGGCTACACCTTC
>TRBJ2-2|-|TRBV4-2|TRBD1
CASSPPGQGDRELFF
TGTGCCAGCAGCCCACCGGGACAGGGAGACCGGGAGCTGTTTTTT
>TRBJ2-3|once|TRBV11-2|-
CASSLTGGVADTQYF
TGTGCCAGCAGCCTGACAGGCGGAGTGGCAGATACGCAGTATTTT
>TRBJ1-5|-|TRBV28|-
CASSPTRLSQHF
TGTGCCAGCAGTCCCACCAGACTGTCCCAGCATTTT
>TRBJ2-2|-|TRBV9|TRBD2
CASSAPGLAGVGAGELFF
TGTGCCAGCAGCGCACCGGGACTAGCGGGAGTCGGGGCCGGGGAGCTGTTTTTT
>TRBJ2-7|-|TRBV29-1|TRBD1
CSATGTVTYEQYF
TGCAGCGCTACCGGGACAGTAACCTACGAGCAGTACTTC
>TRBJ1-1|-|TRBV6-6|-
CASSYIHNTEAFF
TGTGCCAGCAGTTACATACACAACACTGAAGCTTTCTTT
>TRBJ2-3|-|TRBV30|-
CAWRGSRDTQYF
TGTGCCTGGAGGGGGAGCAGAGATACGCAGTATTTT
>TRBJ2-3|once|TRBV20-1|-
CSGGSTDTQYF
TGCAGTGGCGGTAGCACAGATACGCAGTATTTT
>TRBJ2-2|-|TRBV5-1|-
CASSPFEPSNTGELFF
TGCGCCAGCAGCCCCTTCGAGCCCTCGAACACCGGGGAGCTGTTTTTT
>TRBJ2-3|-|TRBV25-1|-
CASSDPRFTDTQYF
TGTGCCAGCAGTGACCCCCGATTCACAGATACGCAGTATTTT
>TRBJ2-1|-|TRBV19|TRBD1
CASSIEDRAHEQFF
TGTGCCAGTAGTATAGAGGACAGGGCCCATGAGCAGTTCTTC
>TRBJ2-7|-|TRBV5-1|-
CASSLVGSYEQYF
TGCGCCAGCAGCTTGGTTGGATCCTACGAGCAGTACTTC
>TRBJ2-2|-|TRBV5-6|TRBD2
CASSLLAGGPGELFF
TGTGCCAGCAGCTTACTAGCGGGAGGGCCCGGGGAGCTGTTTTTT